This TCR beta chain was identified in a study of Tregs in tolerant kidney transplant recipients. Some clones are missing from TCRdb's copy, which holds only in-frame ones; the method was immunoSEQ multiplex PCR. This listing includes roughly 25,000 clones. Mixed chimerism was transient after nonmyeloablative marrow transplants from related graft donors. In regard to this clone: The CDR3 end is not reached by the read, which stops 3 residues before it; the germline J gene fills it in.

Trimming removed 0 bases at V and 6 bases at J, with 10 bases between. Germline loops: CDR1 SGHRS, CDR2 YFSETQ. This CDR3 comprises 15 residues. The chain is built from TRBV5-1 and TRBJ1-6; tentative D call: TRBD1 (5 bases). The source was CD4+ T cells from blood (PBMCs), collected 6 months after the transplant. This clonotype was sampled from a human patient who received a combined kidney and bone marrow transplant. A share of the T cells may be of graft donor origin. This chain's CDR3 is CASSLGGAGNSPLHF. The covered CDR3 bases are TGCGCCAGCAGCTTGGGCGGGGCCGGTAATTCACCC.